The sequence of this TCR beta chain was determined in a study of identical twins. With V trimmed by 4 bases and J by 8 bases, 16 bases remained unmatched. Germline CDR1 and CDR2: SGHAT and FQNNGV. The CDR3 loop spans 18 amino acids. TCRdb called the 5' RACE reads again in MiXCR, with one record for every CDR3 protein. The repertoire holds about 200,000 distinct CDR3 sequences, with more than 6.5% as singletons. Study-level points and caveats: It was cross-sectional statistical analysis, not following the same donors, that the conclusions relied on. Fewer insertions marked abundant cord blood beta clonotypes; young adult naive trended weakly, memory not at all.

This clonotype was counted between two and nine times. The antigen is unknown. This same sample was also part of a study on yellow fever vaccine responses in identical twins.

The chain combines TRBV11-2 with TRBJ1-4, with TRBD1 matching over 10 bases. This TCR was recovered from a woman in her late teens or twenties in good health. Sequences were obtained from memory (CD45RO+) T cells sorted from blood. In DNA, the CDR3 is TGTGCCAGCAGCTGGGGTCGGGGACAGGGGATGTTTTGGGAAAAACTGTTTTTT. It encodes CASSWGRGQGMFWEKLFF.